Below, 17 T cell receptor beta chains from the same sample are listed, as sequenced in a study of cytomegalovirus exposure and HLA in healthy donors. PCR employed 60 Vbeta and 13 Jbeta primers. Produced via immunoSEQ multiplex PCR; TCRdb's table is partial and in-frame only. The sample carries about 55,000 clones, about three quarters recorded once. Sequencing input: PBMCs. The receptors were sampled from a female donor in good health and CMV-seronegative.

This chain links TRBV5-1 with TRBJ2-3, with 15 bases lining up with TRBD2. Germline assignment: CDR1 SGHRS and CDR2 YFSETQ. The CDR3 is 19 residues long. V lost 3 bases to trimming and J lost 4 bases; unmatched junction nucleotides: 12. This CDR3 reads CASSSGTSGGSLGADTQYF. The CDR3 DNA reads TGCGCCAGCAGCTCCGGGACTAGCGGGGGGTCCTTGGGGGCAGATACGCAGTATTTT. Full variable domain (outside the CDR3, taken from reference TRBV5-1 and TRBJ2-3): KAGVTQTPRYLIKTRGQQVTLSCSPISGHRSVSWYQQTPGQGLQFLFEYFSETQRNKGNFPGRFSGRQFSNSRSEMNVSTLELGDSALYLCASSSGTSGGSLGADTQYFGPGTRLTVL.

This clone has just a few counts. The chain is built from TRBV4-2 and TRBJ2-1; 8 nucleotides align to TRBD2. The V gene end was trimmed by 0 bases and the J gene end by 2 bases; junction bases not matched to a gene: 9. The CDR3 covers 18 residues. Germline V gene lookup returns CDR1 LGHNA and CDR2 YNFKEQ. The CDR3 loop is CASSQDWGSGATYNEQFF. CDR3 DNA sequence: TGTGCCAGCAGCCAAGATTGGGGTAGCGGGGCCACCTACAATGAGCAGTTCTTC.

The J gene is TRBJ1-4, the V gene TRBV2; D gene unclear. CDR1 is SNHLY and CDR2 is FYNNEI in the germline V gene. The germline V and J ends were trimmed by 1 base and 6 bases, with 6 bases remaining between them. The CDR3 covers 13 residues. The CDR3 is CASSEGGYEKLFF. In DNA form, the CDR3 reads TGTGCCAGCAGTGAAGGAGGGTATGAAAAACTGTTTTTT.

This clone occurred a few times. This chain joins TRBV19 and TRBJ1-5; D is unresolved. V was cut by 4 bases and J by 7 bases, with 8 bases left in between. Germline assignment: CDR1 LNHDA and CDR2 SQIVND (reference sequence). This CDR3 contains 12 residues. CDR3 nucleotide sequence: TGTGCCAGTAGTAAGTTCGGGCAGCCCCAGCATTTT. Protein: CASSKFGQPQHF.

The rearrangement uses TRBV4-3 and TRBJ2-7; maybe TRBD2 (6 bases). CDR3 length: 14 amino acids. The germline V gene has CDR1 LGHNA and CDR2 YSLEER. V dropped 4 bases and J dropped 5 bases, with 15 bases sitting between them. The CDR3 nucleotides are TGCGCCAGCAGCCCCTCCCTAGCGAGCAACGAGCAGTACTTC. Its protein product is CASSPSLASNEQYF.

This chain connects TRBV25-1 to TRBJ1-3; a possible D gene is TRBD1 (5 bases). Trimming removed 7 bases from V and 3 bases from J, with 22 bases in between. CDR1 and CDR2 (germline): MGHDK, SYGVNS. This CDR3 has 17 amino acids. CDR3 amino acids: CASKFVAGPAFGNTIYF. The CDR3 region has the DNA TGTGCCAGCAAATTTGTCGCGGGGCCCGCATTTGGAAACACCATATATTTT.

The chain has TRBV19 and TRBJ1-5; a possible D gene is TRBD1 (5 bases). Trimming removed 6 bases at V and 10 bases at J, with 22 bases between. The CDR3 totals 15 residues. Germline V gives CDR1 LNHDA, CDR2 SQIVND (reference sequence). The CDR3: CASSPGRGDFNPQHF. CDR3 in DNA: TGTGCCAGTAGCCCGGGGAGGGGAGACTTTAATCCCCAGCATTTT.

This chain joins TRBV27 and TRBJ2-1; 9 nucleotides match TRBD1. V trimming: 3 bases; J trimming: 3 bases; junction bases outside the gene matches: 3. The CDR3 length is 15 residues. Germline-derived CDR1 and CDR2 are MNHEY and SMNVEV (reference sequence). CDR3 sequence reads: CASSFEGQGYNEQFF. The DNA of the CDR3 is TGTGCCAGCAGTTTCGAGGGACAGGGCTACAATGAGCAGTTCTTC.

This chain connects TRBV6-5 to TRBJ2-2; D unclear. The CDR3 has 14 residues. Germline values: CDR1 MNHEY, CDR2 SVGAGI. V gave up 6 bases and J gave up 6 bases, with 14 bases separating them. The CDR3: CASRHPGSAGELFF. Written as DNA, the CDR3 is TGTGCCAGCAGACATCCAGGATCCGCCGGGGAGCTGTTTTTT.

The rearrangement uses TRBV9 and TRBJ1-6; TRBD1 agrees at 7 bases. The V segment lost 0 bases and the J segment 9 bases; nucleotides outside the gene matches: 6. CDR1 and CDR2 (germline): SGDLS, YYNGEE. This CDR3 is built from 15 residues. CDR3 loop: CASSVAGTVGSPLHF. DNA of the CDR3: TGTGCCAGCAGCGTAGCAGGGACAGTGGGTTCACCCCTCCACTTT.

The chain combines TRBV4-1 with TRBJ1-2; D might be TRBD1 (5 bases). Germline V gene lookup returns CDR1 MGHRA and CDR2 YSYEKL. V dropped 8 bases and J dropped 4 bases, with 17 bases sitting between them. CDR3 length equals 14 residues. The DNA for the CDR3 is TGCGCCAGCGGGGAGGGGACGGAGAGCTATGGCTACACCTTC. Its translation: CASGEGTESYGYTF.

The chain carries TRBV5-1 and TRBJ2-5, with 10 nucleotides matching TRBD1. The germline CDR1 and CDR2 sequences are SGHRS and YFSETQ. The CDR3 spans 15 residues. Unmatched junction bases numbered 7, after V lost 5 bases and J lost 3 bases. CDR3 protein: CASRQTGTGEETQYF. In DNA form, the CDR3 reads TGCGCCAGCAGACAGACCGGGACAGGGGAAGAGACCCAGTACTTC.

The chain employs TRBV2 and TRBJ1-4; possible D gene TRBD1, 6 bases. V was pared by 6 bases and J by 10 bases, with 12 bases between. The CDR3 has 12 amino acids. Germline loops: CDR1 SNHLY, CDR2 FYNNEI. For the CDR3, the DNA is TGTGCCAGCAGGATGGACAGTTCAAAACTGTTTTTT. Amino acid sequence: CASRMDSSKLFF.

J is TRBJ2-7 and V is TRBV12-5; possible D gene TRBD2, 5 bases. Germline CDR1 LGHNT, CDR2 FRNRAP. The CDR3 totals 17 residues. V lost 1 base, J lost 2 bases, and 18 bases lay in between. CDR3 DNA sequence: TGTGCTAGTGGTTTGGCCCTAACGACCGGGATCACCTACGAGCAGTACTTC. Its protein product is CASGLALTTGITYEQYF. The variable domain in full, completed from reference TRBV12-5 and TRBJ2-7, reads DARVTQTPRHKVTEMGQEVTMRCQPILGHNTVFWYRQTMMQGLELLAYFRNRAPLDDSGMPKDRFSAEMPDATLATLKIQPSEPRDSAVYFCASGLALTTGITYEQYFGPGTRLTVT.

The CDR3 nucleotides are TGTGCCAGCAGCTTTGGGGGGAGGGAGACCCAGTACTTC. Amino acids: CASSFGGRETQYF. This sequence joins TRBV7-8 and TRBJ2-5; possible D gene TRBD2, 6 bases. V was clipped by 3 bases and J by 5 bases, with 10 bases between them. Germline V gene lookup returns CDR1 SGHVS and CDR2 FQNEAQ. This CDR3 has 13 amino acids. The variable domain in full, with the rest retrieved from reference TRBV7-8 and TRBJ2-5, is GAGVSQSPRYKVAKRGQDVALRCDPISGHVSLFWYQQALGQGPEFLTYFQNEAQLDKSGLPSDRFFAERPEGSVSTLKIQRTQQEDSAVYLCASSFGGRETQYFGPGTRLLVL.

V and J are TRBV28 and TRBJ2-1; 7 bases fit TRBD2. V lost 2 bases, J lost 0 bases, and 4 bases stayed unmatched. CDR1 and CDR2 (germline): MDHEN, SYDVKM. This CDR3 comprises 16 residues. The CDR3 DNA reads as TGTGCCAGCAGTTTAGCGGGCGGGAGCTCCTACAATGAGCAGTTCTTC. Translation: CASSLAGGSSYNEQFF.

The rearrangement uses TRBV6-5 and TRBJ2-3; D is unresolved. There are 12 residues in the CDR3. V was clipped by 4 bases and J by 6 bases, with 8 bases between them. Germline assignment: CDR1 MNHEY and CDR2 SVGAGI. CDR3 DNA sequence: TGTGCCAGCAGTTTGGGCCCGGATACGCAGTATTTT. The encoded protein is CASSLGPDTQYF.